This is a list of T cell receptor beta chains from one sample in a study of T-cell memory formation after mild COVID-19. TCRdb reprocessed the 5' RACE reads via MiXCR and lists one record per CDR3 protein. The table shows approximately 400,000 distinct CDR3 sequences, with roughly 17% occurring only once. Sequenced: PBMCs or a T cell subset sorted from them (not recorded which). The receptors stem from a man aged 18 to 30 who had mild COVID-19 (a few samples of this study predate the infection). Cell type and time point are not known. The CDR3 runs from the conserved cysteine through the conserved F or W. Each record gives: CDR3 length, V gene, D gene, clone size, J gene, CDR3 DNA, CDR3 protein. D genes are given only for firm matches. Clone size appears in some rows only: once, few, many, or a class for an expanded clone.

14	TRBV2	TRBD2	NA	TRBJ2-7	TGTGCCAGCAGTGTGGCAGCGGGGGGGCAGGAGCAGTACTTC	CASSVAAGGQEQYF
19	TRBV7-8	NA	NA	TRBJ1-5	TGTGCCAGCAGCTTAGTCCGGTGGGGGGAAAGTCGAGGGTCTCAGCCCCAGCATTTT	CASSLVRWGESRGSQPQHF
16	TRBV5-1	NA	few	TRBJ2-6	TGCGCCAGCAGCTTGGTAGCGAAAGATGGGGCCAACGTCCTGACTTTC	CASSLVAKDGANVLTF
18	TRBV7-3	TRBD1	NA	TRBJ2-3	TGTGCCAGCAGCTTACGCCCTCCGGGACAGGGCCGCACAGATACGCAGTATTTT	CASSLRPPGQGRTDTQYF
13	TRBV20-1	NA	few	TRBJ1-1	TGCAGTGCTAGAGATCTCGGGGACACTGAAGCTTTCTTT	CSARDLGDTEAFF
14	TRBV9	TRBD2	few	TRBJ2-3	TGTGCCAGCAGCGCCGACTACGGGGGGTCTACGCAGTATTTT	CASSADYGGSTQYF
15	TRBV9	TRBD2	few	TRBJ2-7	TGTGCCAGCAGCGTAGGCGGGGGGTCGACCTACGAGCAGTACTTC	CASSVGGGSTYEQYF
16	TRBV20-1	TRBD1	few	TRBJ2-5	TGCAGTGGCAGTCAACCGGGACAGATGCTTCAAGAGACCCAGTACTTC	CSGSQPGQMLQETQYF
16	TRBV2	NA	NA	TRBJ2-4	TGTGCCAGCAGTGAGTTCACCCCGAGCGCCAAAAACATTCAGTACTTC	CASSEFTPSAKNIQYF
12	TRBV29-1	NA	few	TRBJ2-4	TGCAGCGTGGGGGCGGAGGGGATCATTCAGTACTTC	CSVGAEGIIQYF
14	TRBV7-8	NA	NA	TRBJ2-7	TGTGCCAGCAGCTTAGTCGAGCTCTCCTACGAGCAGTACTTC	CASSLVELSYEQYF
12	TRBV15	NA	NA	TRBJ2-1	TGTGCCACCAGCAGAGAAATGGCGGAGCAGTTCTTC	CATSREMAEQFF
15	TRBV12-3/TRBV12-4	NA	NA	TRBJ1-2	TGTGCCAGCAGCCCCCCCGGGAGGCTGCCCTTCAGCTACACCTTC	CASSPPGRLPFSYTF
14	TRBV2	NA	NA	TRBJ1-3	TGTGCCAGCAGTGCCATCTACTCTGGAAACACCATATATTTT	CASSAIYSGNTIYF
14	TRBV6-2/TRBV6-3	NA	NA	TRBJ2-7	TGTGCCAGCAGTGGAGGGGGGACCTACTACGAGCAGTACTTC	CASSGGGTYYEQYF
13	TRBV5-1	NA	few	TRBJ1-2	TGCGCCAGCGGCGGGCACCCCGATTATGGCTACACCTTC	CASGGHPDYGYTF
19	TRBV7-3	TRBD1	NA	TRBJ2-3	TGTGCCAGCAGCCCCACCATCTCCGGGACAGCGTTCTCCACAGATACGCAGTATTTT	CASSPTISGTAFSTDTQYF
12	TRBV4-1	NA	many	TRBJ2-1	TGTGCCAGCAGCCAGGTGGGCAATGAGCAGTTCTTC	CASSQVGNEQFF
13	TRBV20-1	NA	few	TRBJ1-1	TGCAGTGCTTTGCTGGTATCGAGCACTGAAGCTTTCTTT	CSALLVSSTEAFF
15	TRBV7-6	TRBD1	many	TRBJ2-2	TGTGCCAGCAGCCCCGGACAGGGGGGGGTCGGGGAGCTGTTTTTT	CASSPGQGGVGELFF
14	TRBV5-1	NA	NA	TRBJ1-2	TGCGCCAGCAGCTCCGATGGGCAGACCTATGGCTACACCTTC	CASSSDGQTYGYTF
18	TRBV20-1	NA	NA	TRBJ2-1	TGCAGTGCTAGAGATCCCCGCCAGGGGGGGGGCCGATACAATGAGCAGTTCTTC	CSARDPRQGGGRYNEQFF
16	TRBV20-1	NA	NA	TRBJ2-1	TGCAGTGCGCGTAAAAACCAGGCGGGGGCCAACAATGAGCAGTTCTTC	CSARKNQAGANNEQFF
15	TRBV27	NA	few	TRBJ1-2	TGTGCCAGCAGGGGGCGTACCGGGGATTATTATGGCTACACCTTC	CASRGRTGDYYGYTF
13	TRBV6-6	TRBD1	NA	TRBJ1-2	TGTGCCAGCAGTTATGTACAGGGGGATGGCTACACCTTC	CASSYVQGDGYTF
15	TRBV5-1	NA	NA	TRBJ1-2	TGCGCCAGCAGCAACGACCCAACAGCTAACTATGGCTACACCTTC	CASSNDPTANYGYTF
14	TRBV19	NA	NA	TRBJ2-4	TGTGCCAGTAGTATTAGACAGGCCCCCAACATTCAGTACTTC	CASSIRQAPNIQYF
15	TRBV4-2	NA	NA	TRBJ2-1	TGTGCCAGCAGCCAAGATGTCGGGCGGGGCGATGAGCAGTTCTTC	CASSQDVGRGDEQFF
15	TRBV4-3	NA	NA	TRBJ2-7	TGCGCCAGCAGCCAACTTCCGGGACACGGCTACGAGCAGTACTTC	CASSQLPGHGYEQYF
13	TRBV5-1	NA	few	TRBJ1-5	TGCGCCAGCAGCTTGACAGGGCCTCAGCCCCAGCATTTT	CASSLTGPQPQHF
15	TRBV9	TRBD2	few	TRBJ2-1	TGTGCCAGCAGCGTAGAGGTAGCGGGGGACAATGAGCAGTTCTTC	CASSVEVAGDNEQFF
18	TRBV4-3	TRBD2	NA	TRBJ2-1	TGCGCCAGCAGCCAAGATCGGGGACTAGCGGGGCTTGACAATGAGCAGTTCTTC	CASSQDRGLAGLDNEQFF
14	TRBV25-1	TRBD2	many	TRBJ2-3	TGTGCCAGCAGTGGAGCGGGGGGCACAGATACGCAGTATTTT	CASSGAGGTDTQYF
16	TRBV25-1	TRBD1	NA	TRBJ2-2	TGTGCCAGCAGTGAATTGGGCAGGGGGCGGACCGGGGAGCTGTTTTTT	CASSELGRGRTGELFF
13	TRBV18	NA	few	TRBJ2-3	TGTGCCAGCTCACCTACTAGTCTAGATACGCAGTATTTT	CASSPTSLDTQYF
15	TRBV4-1	NA	few	TRBJ1-3	TGCGCCAGTAAACCGGCCGTCCGCTCTGGAAACACCATATATTTT	CASKPAVRSGNTIYF
15	TRBV5-1	TRBD1	few	TRBJ2-5	TGCGCCAGCAACCCAGGGGGCGCGTTCGGTGAGACCCAGTACTTC	CASNPGGAFGETQYF